The following is a T cell receptor beta chain sequence with its context. The protocol was immunoSEQ multiplex PCR, while the TCRdb copy is restricted to in-frame clones and leaves out a portion. The sample has some 64,000 clones, about 90% seen once. Trimming cost V 4 bases and J 1 base, with 9 bases left between them. CDR1 SGHNT and CDR2 YENEEA come from the germline V gene. The CDR3 sequence is 14 residues long. This sample is part of a study of T cell changes during pregnancy in multiple sclerosis. V gene TRBV11-3 combines with J gene TRBJ2-3; D not resolved. This specimen was peripheral blood, taken in the second trimester of pregnancy. The receptor's source is a female donor in good health, enrolled as a control in a pregnancy study. CDR3 sequence (DNA): TGTGCCAGCAGCTCCCGGCAGGGCACAGATACGCAGTATTTT. This gives the protein CASSSRQGTDTQYF. Looking up the rest from reference TRBV11-3 and TRBJ2-3 gives the full variable domain: EAGVVQSPRYKIIEKKQPVAFWCNPISGHNTLYWYLQNLGQGPELLIRYENEEAVDDSQLPKDRFSAERLKGVDSTLKIQPAELGDSAVYLCASSSRQGTDTQYFGPGTRLTVL.